The source of this T cell receptor (beta chain) is a study of Graves' ophthalmopathy and Graves' hyperthyroidism. The CDR3 totals 14 residues. Germline assignment: CDR1 ENHRY and CDR2 SYGVKD. J was trimmed by 3 bases and V by 11 bases; bases with no gene match: 11. As the template, RNA transcripts were used to amplify TCR beta CDR3 regions. Investigators did first-round RT-PCR with HTBI primers, then second-round multiplex PCR. A single record per CDR3 protein comes from TCRdb applying MiXCR to the multiplex PCR reads. The table has about 740,000 distinct CDR3 sequences, 40% seen once. To note about this clonotype: A much bigger clone sits one base away, suggesting this may be a read error. This likely comes from a read error, as the CDR3 has no conserved phenylalanine or tryptophan at its end.

This receptor was taken from an adult man with Graves' ophthalmopathy. The chain joins TRBV10-3 to TRBJ2-7, with TRBD1 matching 9 bases. The specimen sequenced was peripheral blood. The chain's CDR3 is CAVNRGREDYEQYL. In DNA, the CDR3 is TGTGCCGTCAACAGGGGGCGCGAAGACTACGAGCAGTACCTC.